These 11 T cell receptor beta chains were sequenced from one sample in a study of blood T cell repertoires in COVID-19. Assay: immunoSEQ multiplex PCR; the TCRdb copy retains only in-frame clones and omits some. The table records tens of thousands of clones, 90% of them present only once. The material sequenced was peripheral blood. These receptors were taken from a human donor in a cohort sampled during active COVID-19.

The rearrangement uses TRBV7-2 and TRBJ2-1; tentatively, D is TRBD2 (5 bases). CDR3 length equals 17 residues. V lost 2 bases and J 4 bases, leaving 18 bases between the germline ends. From germline, CDR1 is SGHTA and CDR2 FQGNSA. DNA of the CDR3: TGTGCCAGCAGCTTAAGTGGGCCAGGAAGGACTTACAATGAGCAGTTCTTC. This sequence encodes CASSLSGPGRTYNEQFF.

The V call is TRBV7-6, the J call TRBJ2-7, with 7 bases fitting TRBD1. Germline V lookup: CDR1 SGHVS, CDR2 FNYEAQ. Trimming removed 2 bases from V and 6 bases from J; junction bases left unmatched: 4. This CDR3 comprises 13 residues. CDR3 nucleotide sequence: TGTGCCAGCAGCTTACGACAGGGATCCGAGCAGTACTTC. Translation gives CASSLRQGSEQYF.

The V call is TRBV5-1, the J call TRBJ2-1; possible D gene TRBD2, 6 bases. Germline V gives CDR1 SGHRS, CDR2 YFSETQ. This CDR3 is 14 amino acids long. Trimming cost V 4 bases and J 7 bases, with 15 bases left between them. The CDR3 sequence is CASSLIGTANEQFF. In DNA form, the CDR3 reads TGCGCCAGCAGCCTTATCGGGACTGCGAATGAGCAGTTCTTC.

The chain combines TRBV4-2 with TRBJ2-7; a weak D match, TRBD2 (6 bases). Deletions cut 2 bases from V and 7 bases from J, with 21 bases between. The germline CDR1 and CDR2 sequences are LGHNA and YNFKEQ. This CDR3 region has 16 residues. CDR3: CASSQRTGTGGREQYF. In nucleotides, the CDR3 is TGTGCCAGCAGCCAACGAACCGGGACTGGAGGCCGAGAGCAGTACTTC.

V and J are TRBV30 and TRBJ2-1; TRBD2 matches at 10 bases. The CDR3 loop spans 15 amino acids. V trimming: 4 bases; J trimming: 6 bases; junction bases outside the gene matches: 9. CDR1 is GTSNPN, CDR2 SVGIG, per germline (reference sequence). For the CDR3, the DNA is TGTGCCTGGACCCGTCGGCTAGCGGGAGCCAATGAGCAGTTCTTC. This gives the protein CAWTRRLAGANEQFF.

V is TRBV3-1 (or the pseudogene TRBV3-2) and J is TRBJ2-7; D remains unclear. The CDR3 contains 14 residues. The V gene lost 2 bases and the J gene lost 2 bases, with 10 bases spanning the gap. The germline V gene has CDR1 LGHDT and CDR2 YNNKEL (reference sequence). The chain's CDR3 is CASSQRVAAYEQYF. Written as DNA, the CDR3 is TGTGCCAGCAGCCAAAGAGTGGCGGCCTACGAGCAGTACTTC.

The rearrangement uses TRBV2 and TRBJ2-2; 7 nucleotides align to TRBD2. Germline CDR1 is SNHLY and CDR2 is FYNNEI. This CDR3 region has 16 residues. Unmatched junction bases numbered 11, after V lost 4 bases and J lost 6 bases. The CDR3 region is CASSAEGGPSAGELFF. The DNA for the CDR3 is TGTGCCAGCAGTGCGGAGGGAGGGCCGTCCGCCGGGGAGCTGTTTTTT.

The chain links TRBV14 to TRBJ2-3; D might be TRBD1 (6 bases). The CDR3 has 15 residues. Germline loops: CDR1 SGHDN, CDR2 FVKESK. The ends were cut back, 4 bases at V and 8 bases at J, with 19 bases in the middle. CDR3 residues: CASSPERWGQGTQYF. The DNA for the CDR3 is TGTGCCAGCAGCCCGGAGAGGTGGGGGCAGGGTACGCAGTATTTT.

The CDR3: CASRLPPTALSPYEQYF. CDR3 sequence (DNA): TGTGCAAGTCGCCTACCCCCGACCGCGCTTAGCCCCTACGAGCAGTACTTC. The chain carries TRBV12-2 and TRBJ2-7; the table gives TRBD2 as D, unverified against the DNA. TRBV12-2 is a listed pseudogene. The CDR3 extends over 17 amino acids.

CDR3 DNA sequence: TGTGCCAGCAGCCCAGGGCCAGTATGGAGCTACACCTTC. Translating gives CASSPGPVWSYTF. The chain combines TRBV11-2 with TRBJ1-2; weak D call: TRBD1 (5 bases). With 5 bases removed from V and 9 bases from J, the gap between germline ends came to 16 bases. Germline assignment: CDR1 SGHAT and CDR2 FQNNGV. This CDR3 comprises 13 residues.

The chain joins TRBV18 to TRBJ2-6, with 8 bases matching TRBD1. J gave up 0 bases and V 3 bases, and 7 bases lay outside the gene matches. Germline V gene data show CDR1 as KGHSH and CDR2 as LQKENI. The CDR3 covers 18 residues. CDR3 residues: CASSPRTGSLSGANVLTF. CDR3 nucleotide sequence: TGTGCCAGCTCACCTCGGACAGGGTCCCTCTCTGGGGCCAACGTCCTGACTTTC. Based on the CDR3 plus reference TRBV18 and TRBJ2-6, the full variable domain is NAGVMQNPRHLVRRRGQEARLRCSPMKGHSHVYWYRQLPEEGLKFMVYLQKENIIDESGMPKERFSAEFPKEGPSILRIQQVVRGDSAAYFCASSPRTGSLSGANVLTFGAGSRLTVL.